A selection of T cell receptor beta chains follows, all from one sample in a study of human T cells and chemical hapten exposure. TCRdb reanalysed the RACE reads using MiXCR and keeps one entry per CDR3 protein. The table lists just under 60,000 distinct CDR3 sequences, roughly 12% of them singletons, with around 2.4% in the top ten. Sequencing was performed on whole blood, taken in connection with sensitization to the hapten diphenylcyclopropenone (DPC). The receptor set was obtained from a young man with alopecia areata. Some clones in this sample may be carry-over from other donors' samples. The CDR3 runs from the conserved cysteine through the conserved F or W. Each record gives: CDR3 length, V gene, clone size, CDR3 protein. Where a row states a size, it is once, few, many or the class of an expanded clone; other rows omit it.

length: 13
V: TRBV12-3/TRBV12-4
size: NA
CDR3: CASTAARNTEAFF

length: 16
V: TRBV18
size: NA
CDR3: CASSPPERGGWNEQFF

length: 15
V: TRBV7-8
size: NA
CDR3: CASSLSPGQGHEQYF

length: 12
V: TRBV6-4
size: NA
CDR3: CASSEEGYEQFF

length: 11
V: TRBV7-2
size: NA
CDR3: CASSLFGGAFF

length: 16
V: TRBV6-5
size: NA
CDR3: CATTGTGGERDTEAFF

length: 14
V: TRBV9
size: many
CDR3: CASSNGPFGETQYF

length: 13
V: TRBV5-4
size: many
CDR3: CASSLAGNTEAFF

length: 15
V: TRBV3-1
size: few
CDR3: CASSQGMTVTGELFF

length: 15
V: TRBV5-1
size: NA
CDR3: CASSPGWGKNTEAFF

length: 15
V: TRBV28
size: NA
CDR3: CASTSGGGGRNEQFF

length: 14
V: TRBV20-1
size: many
CDR3: CSASKGQGGNEQFF

length: 13
V: TRBV5-1
size: few
CDR3: CASSAYTRNEQFF

length: 18
V: TRBV18
size: NA
CDR3: CASSPKDRGVFMNTEAFF

length: 14
V: TRBV28
size: few
CDR3: CASCPSTGGNTIYF

length: 16
V: TRBV6-2/TRBV6-3
size: many
CDR3: CASSYVQRDSNQPQHF

length: 14
V: TRBV28
size: many
CDR3: CASSLHGRNYGYTF

length: 13
V: TRBV5-1
size: few
CDR3: CASGDRISTEAFF

length: 14
V: TRBV7-2
size: few
CDR3: CASSIRTGGYEQYF

length: 18
V: TRBV10-3
size: many
CDR3: CAISDPDTETLPQETQYF

length: 13
V: TRBV30
size: few
CDR3: CAWTPERRSPLHF

length: 15
V: TRBV5-5
size: few
CDR3: CASSREGHNNSPLHF

length: 14
V: TRBV10-3
size: few
CDR3: CAIRGDSYNSPLHF

length: 16
V: TRBV4-1
size: NA
CDR3: CASSQVQGANNQPQHF

length: 16
V: TRBV2
size: NA
CDR3: CASSEDPGAAKNIQYF

length: 14
V: TRBV11-2
size: few
CDR3: CASSFSPGPEGYTF

length: 15
V: TRBV6-1
size: few
CDR3: CASSEGQGKSYEQYF

length: 13
V: TRBV20-1
size: NA
CDR3: CSARLRPAGPQHF

length: 11
V: TRBV28
size: few
CDR3: CASSYLETQYF

length: 18
V: TRBV4-2
size: many
CDR3: CASSHTHGTSGFQETQYF

length: 13
V: TRBV6-5
size: NA
CDR3: CASSSGGKTEAFF

length: 13
V: TRBV9
size: many
CDR3: CASSVGGTGEQYF

length: 15
V: TRBV12-3/TRBV12-4
size: NA
CDR3: CASSLYYKDNSPLHF

length: 12
V: TRBV27
size: many
CDR3: CASRSRYSPLHF

length: 12
V: TRBV3-1
size: NA
CDR3: CASSQGRNEQYF

length: 15
V: TRBV7-8
size: NA
CDR3: CASSLGGTGGRPQHF

length: 9
V: TRBV21-1
size: few
CDR3: CASEGGYTF

length: 14
V: TRBV9
size: NA
CDR3: CASSGRGYQETQYF

length: 18
V: TRBV11-2
size: many
CDR3: CASSRWTSGESSTDTQYF

length: 17
V: TRBV9
size: few
CDR3: CASSSEMWGRIYNEQFF

length: 17
V: TRBV6-2/TRBV6-3
size: many
CDR3: CASSYSRGTSGYNEQFF

length: 15
V: TRBV5-4
size: NA
CDR3: CASSLETGGVTEAFF

length: 14
V: TRBV28
size: many
CDR3: CASTYIGPGNTIYF

length: 14
V: TRBV15
size: few
CDR3: CATSIPGAGNTIYF

length: 14
V: TRBV5-1
size: many
CDR3: CASSSQGGSYEQYF

length: 15
V: TRBV5-5
size: many
CDR3: CASSFQGGKNTEAFF

length: 13
V: TRBV4-1
size: many
CDR3: CASSQGQGREQFF

length: 16
V: TRBV5-1
size: NA
CDR3: CASSSDPQRMNTEAFF

length: 16
V: TRBV7-8
size: NA
CDR3: CASSPGTGKSNQPQHF

length: 14
V: TRBV4-3
size: few
CDR3: CASSQDPPGRVETF

length: 15
V: TRBV28
size: NA
CDR3: CASSSPGQGWKPQHF

length: 15
V: TRBV6-2/TRBV6-3
size: few
CDR3: CASRTNRGSYDTQYF

length: 13
V: TRBV9
size: few
CDR3: CASSVHTYNEQFF

length: 15
V: TRBV18
size: NA
CDR3: CASSPPSKLREGYTF

length: 17
V: TRBV11-2
size: NA
CDR3: CASSLDKFLAVTYEQYF